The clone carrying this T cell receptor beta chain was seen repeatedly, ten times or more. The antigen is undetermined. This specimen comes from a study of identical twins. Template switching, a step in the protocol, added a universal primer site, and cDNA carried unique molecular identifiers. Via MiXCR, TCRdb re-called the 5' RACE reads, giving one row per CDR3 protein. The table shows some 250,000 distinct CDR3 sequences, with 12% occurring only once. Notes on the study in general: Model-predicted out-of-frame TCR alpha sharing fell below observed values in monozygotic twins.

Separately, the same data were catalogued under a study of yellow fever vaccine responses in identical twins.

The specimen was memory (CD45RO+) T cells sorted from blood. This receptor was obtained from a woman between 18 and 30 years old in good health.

The CDR3 here is CASSLGGNTGELFF. The CDR3 bases are TGTGCCAGCAGTCTTGGGGGGAACACCGGGGAGCTGTTTTTT. The chain recombines TRBV12-3 or TRBV12-4 with TRBJ2-2, with D perhaps matching TRBD1 or TRBD2 (5 bases each). Trimming removed 5 bases at V and 1 base at J, with 8 bases between. CDR3 length: 14 residues.